These 20 T cell receptor beta chains share one sample of origin, sequenced in a study of vaccination and CD4 T cells after COVID-19. Sequenced with the Oncomine TCR Beta short-read assay was DNA taken from cultured CD4+ T cells. In TCRdb, the PCR reads were re-called with MiXCR into one record per CDR3 protein. This sample carries 13,000 to 15,000 distinct CDR3 sequences, 25% to 35% of them seen once, and the ten largest clones take 8% to 9.5%. The antigens these receptors bind are not known. Treatment noted: roughly ten-day PBMC culture with coronavirus spike peptide pools or control peptides (ViraFEST assay). Material: CD4+ T cells from blood, cultured in vitro. These receptors were taken from a human donor who had recovered from COVID-19.

This clonotype was detected only a few times. The rearrangement uses TRBV30 and TRBJ1-5; TRBD1 might be the D (5 bases). The CDR3 has 14 amino acids. Germline V CDR1 and CDR2: GTSNPN, SVGIG (reference sequence). The V gene lost 2 bases and the J gene lost 7 bases, with 15 bases spanning the gap. CDR3 region: CAWSTPGGRQPQHF. Written as DNA, the CDR3 is TGTGCCTGGAGTACACCGGGGGGAAGACAGCCCCAGCATTTT.

The sample holds a few counts of this clonotype. The chain combines TRBV12-3 or TRBV12-4 with TRBJ2-1; D call uncertain. The CDR3 covers 11 residues. V lost 3 bases and J lost 9, with 6 bases in between. The CDR3 coding sequence is TGTGCCAGCAGTTTTTATGGTGAGCAGTTCTTC. Translation gives CASSFYGEQFF.

V is TRBV12-3 or TRBV12-4 and J is TRBJ2-2, with 10 bases aligning to TRBD1. V trimming: 6 bases; J trimming: 2 bases; junction bases outside the gene matches: 0. The CDR3 is made up of 14 amino acids. The DNA of the CDR3 is TGTGCCAGCAGGACAGGGGGCAACACCGGGGAGCTGTTTTTT. This codes for CASRTGGNTGELFF.

This sequence joins TRBV27 and TRBJ1-1; TRBD1 might be the D (5 bases). Per germline, CDR1 MNHEY and CDR2 SMNVEV (reference sequence). Between the trimmed V and J ends, which lost 5 bases and 0 bases, there was a span of 13 bases. The CDR3 contains 15 residues. The chain's CDR3 is CASSPPPGMNTEAFF. The CDR3 DNA reads as TGTGCCAGCAGTCCCCCCCCAGGGATGAACACTGAAGCTTTCTTT.

V and J are TRBV6-2 or TRBV6-3 and TRBJ1-1, with D possibly being TRBD1 (5 bases). Per the germline V gene, CDR1 is MNHEY and CDR2 is SVGEGT. V lost 3 bases to trimming and J lost 6 bases, with 14 bases between them. This CDR3 spans 14 amino acids. For the CDR3, the DNA is TGTGCCAGCAGTTATTCGGGGGGAAGAGCTGAAGCTTTCTTT. Translated, it gives CASSYSGGRAEAFF.

This clonotype appeared a few times. J is TRBJ2-7 and V is TRBV7-2; 8 nucleotides match TRBD1. The V gene's germline CDR1 is SGHTA and CDR2 FQGNSA. V dropped 5 bases and J dropped 2; count of bases not matched to a gene: 8. This CDR3 contains 15 residues. The chain's CDR3 is CASSPRQGITYEQYF. DNA for the CDR3: TGTGCCAGCAGCCCTCGACAGGGGATTACCTACGAGCAGTACTTC.

The chain joins TRBV11-3 to TRBJ2-1; 9 bases match TRBD1. This CDR3 is built from 12 residues. The V and J ends lost 5 bases and 12 bases, in that order; junction bases with no gene match: 5. Germline lookup yields CDR1 SGHNT and CDR2 YENEEA. This chain's CDR3 is CASSPGTGRQFF. The CDR3 nucleotides read TGTGCCAGCAGCCCGGGGACAGGGAGGCAGTTCTTC.

This rearrangement joins TRBV19 to TRBJ1-3; D not resolved. The CDR3 spans 16 residues. The V gene's germline CDR1 is LNHDA and CDR2 SQIVND (reference sequence). The V gene lost 3 bases and the J gene lost 0 bases, with 12 bases spanning the gap. The CDR3 bases are TGTGCCAGTAGTATTAGGGTAGGCAGCTCTGGAAACACCATATATTTT. This sequence encodes CASSIRVGSSGNTIYF.

This clonotype showed up just a few times. The chain combines TRBV6-1 with TRBJ1-4; perhaps TRBD1 as D (6 bases). This CDR3 spans 10 amino acids. The V gene's germline CDR1 is MNHNS and CDR2 SASEGT. V was cut by 11 bases and J by 6 bases, with 7 bases left in between. The CDR3 DNA is TGTGCCTCAGGGGATGAAAAACTGTTTTTT. Translating gives CASGDEKLFF.

The CDR3: CASSLSDEGTIYF. The DNA of the CDR3 is TGTGCCAGCAGCCTCTCGGACGAAGGCACCATATATTTT. The chain is built from TRBV9 and TRBJ1-3; D not resolved. The CDR3 length is 13 residues. Trimming removed 4 bases at V and 9 bases at J, with 14 bases between. CDR1 is SGDLS and CDR2 is YYNGEE in the germline V gene.

This chain uses TRBV5-5 with TRBJ2-2; 8 nucleotides line up with TRBD1. Germline CDR1 is SGHKS and CDR2 is YYEKEE (reference sequence). The CDR3 runs 17 residues. V was clipped by 0 bases and J by 6 bases; unmatched bases: 10. CDR3 loop: CASSLGQGNRVAGELFF. In DNA, the CDR3 is TGTGCCAGCAGCTTGGGACAGGGGAACAGGGTAGCCGGGGAGCTGTTTTTT. The variable domain in full, completed from reference TRBV5-5 and TRBJ2-2, reads DAGVTQSPTHLIKTRGQQVTLRCSPISGHKSVSWYQQVLGQGPQFIFQYYEKEERGRGNFPDRFSARQFPNYSSELNVNALLLGDSALYLCASSLGQGNRVAGELFFGEGSRLTVL.

The rearrangement links TRBV20-1 to TRBJ2-5, with TRBD2 matching over 11 bases. V dropped 3 bases and J dropped 4; count of bases not matched to a gene: 7. CDR3 length: 15 amino acids. CDR1 and CDR2 (germline): DFQATT, SNEGSKA (reference sequence). The CDR3 reads CSARDSGGAGETQYF. The CDR3 DNA is TGCAGTGCTAGGGATAGCGGGGGGGCCGGAGAGACCCAGTACTTC.

CDR3 amino acids: CASIISGTVRTEAFF. The CDR3 nucleotides read TGTGCCAGCATCATATCCGGGACGGTGAGGACTGAAGCTTTCTTT. This chain links TRBV5-6 with TRBJ1-1, with D possibly TRBD1 on 5 matching bases. V was cut by 6 bases and J by 5 bases, with 20 bases left in between. The CDR3 totals 15 residues. Germline CDR1 SGHDT, CDR2 YYEEEE.

The chain carries TRBV18 and TRBJ1-3, with D possibly TRBD1 on 5 matching bases. Trimming removed 6 bases at V and 1 base at J, with 7 bases between. Germline CDR1 is KGHSH and CDR2 is LQKENI. This CDR3 has 13 amino acids. This CDR3 is CASSRQSGNTIYF. The CDR3 DNA sequence: TGTGCCAGCTCCAGACAGTCTGGAAACACCATATATTTT.

V gene TRBV19 combines with J gene TRBJ1-5; D ambiguous. The CDR3 contains 14 residues. Trimming took off 3 bases at V and 7 bases at J, with 13 bases between the two ends. CDR1 LNHDA and CDR2 SQIVND come from the germline V gene (reference sequence). The chain's CDR3 is CASSIWGFGQPQHF. The CDR3 nucleotides are TGTGCCAGTAGTATTTGGGGATTCGGCCAGCCCCAGCATTTT.

The chain recombines TRBV14 with TRBJ2-7, with TRBD1 matching over 10 bases. Germline trimming cut 4 bases from V and 3 bases from J; bases unmatched to any gene: 6. This CDR3 spans 15 amino acids. Per germline, CDR1 SGHDN and CDR2 FVKESK. DNA for the CDR3: TGTGCCAGCAGCCCCCAAGGGACAGGGGTCTACGAGCAGTACTTC. Protein product: CASSPQGTGVYEQYF.

This clonotype has a handful of counts. The chain is built from TRBV29-1 and TRBJ1-1; no definite D call. The CDR3 contains 13 residues. CDR1 and CDR2 (germline): SQVTM, ANQGSEA. Between the trimmed V and J ends, which lost 5 bases and 5 bases, there was a span of 15 bases. The CDR3 sequence: CSVSATSGTEAFF. DNA of the CDR3: TGCAGCGTTTCGGCCACCTCGGGGACTGAAGCTTTCTTT.

This clonotype appeared a few times. V gene TRBV4-1 combines with J gene TRBJ2-3, with a tentative D call TRBD1 (6 bases). This CDR3 region has 18 residues. Trimming stripped 1 base from V and 4 bases from J, with 21 bases between. Per the germline V gene, CDR1 is MGHRA and CDR2 is YSYEKL. The chain's CDR3 is CASSQGIATGGKADTQYF. The CDR3 nucleotides are TGCGCCAGCAGCCAAGGAATTGCGACAGGTGGAAAGGCAGATACGCAGTATTTT.

By sample fraction, this clonotype is medium-sized. The chain carries TRBV27 and TRBJ1-2; a weak D match, TRBD1 (5 bases). Per the germline V gene, CDR1 is MNHEY and CDR2 is SMNVEV (reference sequence). This CDR3 is built from 15 residues. Between the trimmed V and J ends, which lost 4 bases and 6 bases, there was a span of 18 bases. CDR3 residues: CASSSRQGGWNGYTF. The DNA for the CDR3 is TGTGCCAGCAGTTCTAGGCAGGGTGGATGGAATGGCTACACCTTC.

The V gene is TRBV19, the J gene TRBJ1-4; D gene uncertain. Trimming stripped 6 bases from V and 7 bases from J, with 6 bases between. The germline V gene encodes CDR1 LNHDA and CDR2 SQIVND (reference sequence). This CDR3 is built from 11 residues. CDR3 bases: TGTGCCAGTAGGGAACGTGAAAAACTGTTTTTT. Encoded protein: CASREREKLFF.